The 29 T cell receptor beta chains in this list originate from one sample, sequenced in a study of cytomegalovirus exposure and HLA in healthy donors. The primer mix had 60 Vbeta and 13 Jbeta primers. The data were produced by immunoSEQ multiplex PCR, yet TCRdb's version contains in-frame clones alone and is incomplete. Counted here are about 160,000 clones, around four fifths occurring once; the ten biggest clones make up roughly 9.3%. Sequenced material: PBMCs. All receptors derive from a man aged 18 to 29 in good health and CMV-seropositive.

The chain combines TRBV9 with TRBJ1-1; perhaps TRBD1 as D (5 bases). The V gene's germline CDR1 is SGDLS and CDR2 YYNGEE. CDR3 length equals 13 residues. V lost 5 bases, J lost 8 bases, and 16 bases lay in between. CDR3 nucleotide sequence: TGTGCCAGCAGTGAAATTGGGGCGGCCGAAGCTTTCTTT. Translated, it gives CASSEIGAAEAFF.

The chain links TRBV6-5 to TRBJ1-3; the match to TRBD1 covers 8 bases. The germline V gene encodes CDR1 MNHEY and CDR2 SVGAGI. The CDR3 extends over 16 amino acids. V lost 4 bases to trimming and J lost 0 bases; unmatched junction nucleotides: 5. CDR3 nucleotides: TGTGCCAGCAGTTTCTCGGACAGGGCCTCTGGAAACACCATATATTTT. It is translated as CASSFSDRASGNTIYF.

As regards this clone: One junction end does not reproduce the germline sequence, and a read error may be involved. The chain couples TRBV7-8 to TRBJ1-2; TRBD1 might be the D (6 bases). The length of the CDR3 is 13 residues. CDR1 and CDR2 (germline): SGHVS, FQNEAQ. The DNA for the CDR3 is TGTGCCAGCACCTTAGGTGCAGGGGTGGGCTACACCTTC. The encoded protein is CASTLGAGVGYTF. Variable domain in full (rest from reference TRBV7-8 and TRBJ1-2): GAGVSQSPRYKVAKRGQDVALRCDPISGHVSLFWYQQALGQGPEFLTYFQNEAQLDKSGLPSDRFFAERPEGSVSTLKIQRTQQEDSAVYLCASTLGAGVGYTFGSGTRLTVV.

The chain joins TRBV27 to TRBJ2-7, with 9 bases that match TRBD1. V dropped 10 bases and J dropped 3; count of bases not matched to a gene: 10. The CDR3 totals 14 residues. The germline V gene encodes CDR1 MNHEY and CDR2 SMNVEV (reference sequence). The CDR3 region has the DNA TGTGCCACCTCCGACAGGGGGGGCTACTACGAGCAGTACTTC. This codes for CATSDRGGYYEQYF.

This chain uses TRBV4-2 with TRBJ2-5; D is unresolved. The germline V gene encodes CDR1 LGHNA and CDR2 YNFKEQ. The CDR3 spans 16 residues. The V end was cut by 2 bases, the J end by 5 bases, with 18 bases between. CDR3 nucleotide sequence: TGTGCCAGCAGCCAATCCGACTCCGTGTATGGGGAGACCCAGTACTTC. It codes for CASSQSDSVYGETQYF.

The chain combines TRBV27 with TRBJ1-5; D is perhaps TRBD1 (6 bases). Germline V gene sequence: CDR1 MNHEY, CDR2 SMNVEV (reference sequence). The CDR3 covers 13 residues. V lost 4 bases, J lost 11 bases, and 15 bases lay in between. The CDR3 region has the DNA TGTGCCAGCAGTTCGTACCGACAGGCGGCCCAGCATTTT. Protein product: CASSSYRQAAQHF.

The rearrangement uses TRBV9 and TRBJ1-5; D unresolved. The CDR3 spans 16 residues. Germline V gene lookup returns CDR1 SGDLS and CDR2 YYNGEE. Here the CDR3 DNA reads TGTTCACGCCCGGGAACTGCCACCTATAGCAATCAGCCCCAGCATTTT. Protein: CSRPGTATYSNQPQHF.

The chain combines TRBV10-3 with TRBJ1-1, with D possibly being TRBD1 (6 bases). This CDR3 comprises 13 residues. Trimming pared 2 bases from V and 6 bases from J, leaving 10 bases between. Germline V CDR1 and CDR2: ENHRY, SYGVKD. DNA of the CDR3: TGTGCCATCAGTGAGATACAGGGCCCTGAAGCTTTCTTT. It codes for CAISEIQGPEAFF.

J is TRBJ2-1 and V is TRBV4-1; D perhaps matches TRBD2 (5 bases). V lost 7 bases to trimming and J lost 0 bases, with 7 bases between them. The CDR3 sequence is 13 residues long. Germline-derived CDR1 and CDR2 are MGHRA and YSYEKL. The CDR3 DNA reads TGCGCCAGCACAACTAGCTCCTACAATGAGCAGTTCTTC. It is translated as CASTTSSYNEQFF.

The rearrangement uses TRBV4-1 and TRBJ2-5, with 8 bases matching TRBD1. This CDR3 spans 16 amino acids. V was pared by 3 bases and J by 2 bases, with 8 bases of the junction left unmatched. Germline assignment: CDR1 MGHRA and CDR2 YSYEKL. The CDR3 loop reads CASSHVPGQVQETQYF. The CDR3 DNA sequence: TGCGCCAGCAGCCATGTTCCGGGACAGGTACAAGAGACCCAGTACTTC.

This chain connects TRBV5-8 to TRBJ1-5, with D possibly being TRBD1 (6 bases). Germline-derived CDR1 and CDR2 are SGHTS and YDEGEE. This CDR3 region has 16 residues. V was clipped by 2 bases and J by 6 bases, with 18 bases between them. CDR3 sequence reads: CASSFPPPGAGQPQHF. In DNA, the CDR3 is TGTGCCAGCAGCTTCCCCCCACCAGGGGCGGGTCAGCCCCAGCATTTT.

The chain is built from TRBV9 and TRBJ2-5, with 7 bases identical to TRBD2. The CDR3 sequence is 16 residues long. The germline CDR1 and CDR2 sequences are SGDLS and YYNGEE. The junction had 6 bases not matched to a gene; V was cut back by 0 bases and J by 1 base. CDR3 residues: CASSVVGGSAQETQYF. The CDR3 nucleotides read TGTGCCAGCAGCGTAGTGGGGGGGTCCGCCCAAGAGACCCAGTACTTC.

V gene TRBV2 combines with J gene TRBJ1-2; D gene unclear. Germline V gene data show CDR1 as SNHLY and CDR2 as FYNNEI. Trimming took 4 bases from V and 8 from J, leaving 8 bases between them. CDR3 length equals 11 residues. The DNA of the CDR3 is TGTGCCAGCAGTGCTAGGCACGGCTACACCTTC. It codes for CASSARHGYTF.

The table lists this clone with a count of one. The V and J genes are TRBV18 and TRBJ2-5; 10 positions match TRBD1. Trimming removed 2 bases from V and 5 bases from J; junction bases left unmatched: 5. Germline assignment: CDR1 KGHSH and CDR2 LQKENI. This CDR3 spans 15 amino acids. CDR3 region: CASSPRTGGGETQYF. CDR3 nucleotide sequence: TGTGCCAGCTCACCAAGGACAGGGGGTGGGGAGACCCAGTACTTC. Combining the CDR3 with reference TRBV18 and TRBJ2-5 gives the whole variable domain NAGVMQNPRHLVRRRGQEARLRCSPMKGHSHVYWYRQLPEEGLKFMVYLQKENIIDESGMPKERFSAEFPKEGPSILRIQQVVRGDSAAYFCASSPRTGGGETQYFGPGTRLLVL.

The V gene is TRBV7-9, the J gene TRBJ2-7; 7 bases fit TRBD1. The CDR3 loop spans 14 amino acids. V lost 1 base and J lost 2; bases outside the gene matches: 2. Germline CDR1 and CDR2: SEHNR and FQNEAQ (reference sequence). DNA for the CDR3: TGTGCCAGCAGCTTAGGACAGGGAGCCTACGAGCAGTACTTC. Translation: CASSLGQGAYEQYF.

The J gene is TRBJ1-1, the V gene TRBV19, with a possible D match to TRBD1 (5 bases). This CDR3 has 13 residues. CDR1 and CDR2 (germline): LNHDA, SQIVND (reference sequence). Trimming removed 9 bases from V and 4 bases from J, with 15 bases in between. The CDR3: CASTYLGGTEAFF. As DNA, the CDR3 is TGTGCCAGCACATACTTGGGGGGCACTGAAGCTTTCTTT.

The chain combines TRBV6-1 with TRBJ2-3; D call uncertain. The germline CDR1 and CDR2 sequences are MNHNS and SASEGT. V lost 4 bases and J lost 4, with 9 bases in between. There are 13 residues in the CDR3. The CDR3 region is CASSAPYSDTQYF. The CDR3 coding sequence is TGTGCCAGCAGTGCCCCCTACTCAGATACGCAGTATTTT.

The rearrangement uses TRBV7-9 and TRBJ1-2; D may be TRBD1 (6 bases). Trimming stripped 5 bases from V and 10 bases from J, with 14 bases between. Per the germline V gene, CDR1 is SEHNR and CDR2 is FQNEAQ (reference sequence). This CDR3 has 12 residues. In DNA form, the CDR3 reads TGTGCCAGCAGCCTTGACAGGTCTGACTACACCTTC. It translates to CASSLDRSDYTF. The full variable domain, with the rest looked up from reference TRBV7-9 and TRBJ1-2, is DTGVSQNPRHKITKRGQNVTFRCDPISEHNRLYWYRQTLGQGPEFLTYFQNEAQLEKSRLLSDRFSAERPKGSFSTLEIQRTEQGDSAMYLCASSLDRSDYTFGSGTRLTVV.

The chain recombines TRBV27 with TRBJ2-4; D is perhaps TRBD1 (6 bases). Trimming removed 8 bases from V and 1 base from J, with 12 bases in between. CDR3 size: 14 residues. The germline CDR1 and CDR2 sequences are MNHEY and SMNVEV (reference sequence). The chain's CDR3 is CASAQGSAKNIQYF. CDR3 DNA: TGTGCCAGCGCTCAGGGGTCGGCCAAAAACATTCAGTACTTC.

V gene TRBV5-1 combines with J gene TRBJ2-5; TRBD1 aligns across 10 bases. After removal of 0 bases from V and 5 bases from J, the junction contained 4 bases not matched to a gene. The CDR3 runs to 15 residues. CDR1 and CDR2 from the germline V gene are SGHRS and YFSETQ. DNA of the CDR3: TGCGCCAGCAGCTTGGAGGGACAGGGGTTTGAGACCCAGTACTTC. This translates into CASSLEGQGFETQYF.

The chain combines TRBV6-1 with TRBJ1-5; possibly TRBD1 for D (6 bases). CDR1 is MNHNS, CDR2 SASEGT, per germline. CDR3 size: 13 residues. V was trimmed by 7 bases and J by 2 bases, leaving 9 bases between them. The CDR3 loop reads CASKDSRNQPQHF. In DNA, the CDR3 is TGTGCCAGCAAGGACAGTCGCAATCAGCCCCAGCATTTT.

The gene calls are TRBV5-4 and TRBJ2-1, with 10 bases aligning to TRBD2. Germline values: CDR1 SGHNT, CDR2 YYREEE (reference sequence). With V trimmed by 1 base and J by 9 bases, 10 bases remained unmatched. The CDR3 totals 16 residues. The CDR3 spells CASSLKVLAGVGEQFF. The CDR3 nucleotides read TGTGCCAGCAGCTTGAAGGTGCTAGCGGGAGTGGGTGAGCAGTTCTTC.

This sequence joins TRBV5-6 and TRBJ2-7; D call uncertain. Germline CDR1 is SGHDT and CDR2 is YYEEEE. Trimming pared 0 bases from V and 3 bases from J, leaving 7 bases between. This CDR3 is 13 amino acids long. The CDR3 spells CASSLAADYEQYF. In DNA form, the CDR3 reads TGTGCCAGCAGCTTGGCGGCGGACTACGAGCAGTACTTC. The complete variable domain, with remaining parts taken from reference TRBV5-6 and TRBJ2-7, reads DAGVTQSPTHLIKTRGQQVTLRCSPKSGHDTVSWYQQALGQGPQFIFQYYEEEERQRGNFPDRFSGHQFPNYSSELNVNALLLGDSALYLCASSLAADYEQYFGPGTRLTVT.

V is TRBV7-6 and J is TRBJ1-4; possible D gene TRBD1, 6 bases. Trimming left V 1 base short and J 11 bases short, with 17 bases between. This CDR3 has 15 residues. CDR1 is SGHVS, CDR2 FNYEAQ, per germline. The CDR3 is CASSLVAEGGMKLFF. The CDR3, as DNA: TGTGCCAGCAGCTTAGTCGCGGAGGGGGGGATGAAACTGTTTTTT.

In the case of this clone: Germline and junction disagree at one end, which may indicate a read error. The chain recombines TRBV7-8 with TRBJ1-3; D not certain. This CDR3 is built from 18 residues. Germline V CDR1 and CDR2: SGHVS, FQNEAQ. Here the CDR3 reads CTSSLAVRGRSSGNTIYF. The CDR3 DNA sequence: TGTACCAGCAGCTTAGCAGTTCGAGGGCGGTCCTCTGGAAACACCATATATTTT.

The gene calls are TRBV10-3 and TRBJ1-1, with TRBD1 matching 7 bases. There are 15 residues in the CDR3. Per germline, CDR1 ENHRY and CDR2 SYGVKD. V lost 4 bases to trimming and J lost 9 bases; unmatched junction nucleotides: 14. The CDR3 DNA reads as TGTGCCATCAGTGGGGGGTTGACAGGGACATTGAAAGCTTTCTTT. Protein: CAISGGLTGTLKAFF.

This sequence joins TRBV27 and TRBJ2-7; D possibly corresponds to TRBD2 (5 bases). Between the trimmed V and J ends, which lost 8 bases and 2 bases, there was a span of 28 bases. Germline V gene data show CDR1 as MNHEY and CDR2 as SMNVEV (reference sequence). This CDR3 contains 18 residues. CDR3: CASAQRVGSMLATYEQYF. The CDR3 nucleotides are TGTGCCAGCGCCCAGAGGGTCGGGTCGATGCTAGCTACCTACGAGCAGTACTTC.

The chain is built from TRBV7-2 and TRBJ1-1, with D unresolved. Germline-derived CDR1 and CDR2 are SGHTA and FQGNSA. The CDR3 has 15 residues. Trimming removed 3 bases at V and 1 base at J, with 12 bases between. The CDR3 reads CASSFGSPANTEAFF. The CDR3 DNA is TGTGCCAGCAGCTTTGGTAGCCCGGCGAACACTGAAGCTTTCTTT.

The sample holds one count of this clone. The CDR3 DNA follows: TGTGCCTGGAGAAGTCGGGGGGGTTACGAGCAGTACTTC. Amino acid sequence: CAWRSRGGYEQYF. The chain has TRBV30 and TRBJ2-7; TRBD2 matches at 8 bases. The ends lost 3 bases at V and 4 bases at J; junction bases unmatched: 5. In germline, CDR1 is GTSNPN, CDR2 SVGIG (reference sequence). The CDR3 runs 13 residues.